This passage covers 13 T cell receptor beta chains from one sample sequenced in a study of T cell responses to AZD1222 COVID-19 vaccine. Sequencing was performed with immunoSEQ multiplex PCR; in TCRdb, only in-frame clones are kept and a portion is missing. The sample has approximately 150,000 clones, approximately 90% seen once. The specimen comprised peripheral blood, sampled on day 0 of MenACWY control vaccination. All receptors come from an adult in good health.

This chain connects TRBV28 to TRBJ1-5, with 10 positions matching TRBD1. Germline CDR1 MDHEN, CDR2 SYDVKM. This CDR3 spans 16 amino acids. V lost 6 bases, J lost 2 bases, and 7 bases stayed unmatched. The CDR3 DNA reads TGTGCCAGCAGCAAGACAGGGGGCAAAGGCAATCAGCCCCAGCATTTT. Its protein is CASSKTGGKGNQPQHF.

This clone has a handful of counts. The genes are TRBV7-2 and TRBJ1-6, with a possible D match to TRBD1 (5 bases). V lost 2 bases and J lost 8, with 10 bases in between. The CDR3 length is 14 residues. Germline CDR1 and CDR2: SGHTA and FQGNSA. The CDR3, as DNA: TGTGCCAGCAGCTTACGGGACCGTGATTCACCCCTCCACTTT. Translated, it gives CASSLRDRDSPLHF.

The V gene is TRBV9, the J gene TRBJ1-1; D is unresolved. This CDR3 comprises 12 residues. Germline V gene data show CDR1 as SGDLS and CDR2 as YYNGEE. V shed 0 bases and J shed 7 bases, with 7 bases lying between them. The CDR3 coding sequence is TGTGCCAGCAGCGTAGAGGGTGGTGAAGCTTTCTTT. This gives the protein CASSVEGGEAFF.

This clone was detected only a few times. The J gene is TRBJ1-5, the V gene TRBV6-5; D is ambiguous. CDR1 is MNHEY and CDR2 is SVGAGI in the germline V gene. V lost 6 bases, J lost 5 bases, and 11 bases lay in between. The CDR3 has 13 residues. The CDR3 region is CASSPVLDQPQHF. CDR3 DNA: TGTGCCAGCAGCCCGGTCCTGGATCAGCCCCAGCATTTT.

The gene calls are TRBV23-1 and TRBJ1-2; the D gene is possibly TRBD1 (5 bases). TRBV23-1 is placed among ORFs of uncertain function. Trimming shortened V by 4 bases and J by 6 bases, and 15 bases separated the two germline ends. CDR3 length: 14 residues. CDR3 amino acids: CASSLGTQGNGYTF. Here the CDR3 DNA reads TGCGCCAGCAGTCTCGGGACCCAAGGAAATGGCTACACCTTC.

This clone was detected only once. The J gene is TRBJ1-6, the V gene TRBV18, with 9 positions matching TRBD1. Germline V gene lookup returns CDR1 KGHSH and CDR2 LQKENI. Trimming took 3 bases from V and 6 from J; bases not matched to a gene: 12. The CDR3 consists of 18 residues. CDR3 coding DNA: TGTGCCAGCTCACCTTCCCGGTTGACAGGGGGTGTTAATTCACCCCTCCACTTT. Translation: CASSPSRLTGGVNSPLHF.

The chain has TRBV29-1 and TRBJ1-4; tentative D call: TRBD1 (5 bases). Trimming stripped 6 bases from V and 10 bases from J, with 18 bases between. This CDR3 has 13 residues. CDR1 SQVTM and CDR2 ANQGSEA come from the germline V gene. CDR3 DNA: TGCAGCGTAACCGGGACGGTGGGGGGAAAACTGTTTTTT. Amino acid sequence: CSVTGTVGGKLFF.

The V gene is TRBV27, the J gene TRBJ1-2; D gene ambiguous. From germline, CDR1 is MNHEY and CDR2 SMNVEV (reference sequence). Trimming removed 1 base at V and 8 bases at J, with 17 bases between. The CDR3 sequence is 15 residues long. The CDR3 DNA reads TGTGCCAGCAGTTTATGGCCGACACGGGAGTCGGGCTACACCTTC. Protein product: CASSLWPTRESGYTF.

This chain uses TRBV9 with TRBJ2-7; D possibly corresponds to TRBD2 (5 bases). V lost 7 bases and J lost 0, with 11 bases in between. Germline V gene sequence: CDR1 SGDLS, CDR2 YYNGEE. CDR3 size: 13 residues. DNA for the CDR3: TGTGCCAGCGGAAGGACTCACTCCTACGAGCAGTACTTC. It translates to CASGRTHSYEQYF.

The V and J genes are TRBV7-3 and TRBJ2-2, with D perhaps being TRBD1 or TRBD2 (6 bases each). Germline V gene lookup returns CDR1 SGHTA and CDR2 FQGTGA. Deletions cut 0 bases from V and 4 bases from J, with 12 bases between. The CDR3 totals 16 residues. CDR3 coding DNA: TGTGCCAGCAGCTTAACTACGGGGGCGGTCACCGGGGAGCTGTTTTTT. Translating gives CASSLTTGAVTGELFF.

The chain combines TRBV3-1 (or the pseudogene TRBV3-2) with TRBJ2-7; D not certain. Germline V gene sequence: CDR1 LGHDT, CDR2 YNNKEL (reference sequence). This CDR3 has 11 amino acids. Trimming cost V 3 bases and J 3 bases, with 3 bases left between them. The DNA for the CDR3 is TGTGCCAGCAGCCAGAACTACGAGCAGTACTTC. Amino acid sequence: CASSQNYEQYF.

The gene calls are TRBV6-4 and TRBJ1-5; D call uncertain. Per the germline V gene, CDR1 is MRHNA and CDR2 is SNTAGT. This CDR3 is built from 9 residues. Trimming cost V 9 bases and J 4 bases, with 1 base left between them. The CDR3 DNA reads as TGTGCCAGGAATCAGCCCCAGCATTTT. Translating it yields CARNQPQHF.

The V and J genes are TRBV7-3 and TRBJ2-1; the D call may be TRBD1 or TRBD2 (5 bases each). V was cut by 2 bases and J by 6 bases, with 14 bases left in between. Germline CDR1 and CDR2: SGHTA and FQGTGA. This CDR3 region has 15 residues. The CDR3 sequence: CASSLPGTPGNEQFF. In DNA form, the CDR3 reads TGTGCCAGCAGCTTACCAGGGACCCCAGGCAATGAGCAGTTCTTC.